This T cell receptor beta chain was recovered during a study of cytomegalovirus exposure and HLA in healthy donors. The PCR used 60 Vbeta and 13 Jbeta primers. TCRdb's table, derived via immunoSEQ multiplex PCR, lists solely in-frame clones and lacks some. This table holds about 86,000 clones, about two thirds found once. After removal of 5 bases from V and 4 bases from J, the junction contained 8 bases not matched to a gene. This CDR3 has 15 residues. CDR1 and CDR2 from the germline V gene are MNHEY and SVGAGI. The sample consisted of PBMCs. The rearrangement uses TRBV6-5 and TRBJ1-3; 7 bases line up with TRBD1. This TCR was sampled from a man between 60 and 75 years old in good health and CMV-seronegative. In DNA form, the CDR3 reads TGTGCCAGCAGTGCTATACAGGGGACCGGAAACACCATATATTTT. Its translation: CASSAIQGTGNTIYF.